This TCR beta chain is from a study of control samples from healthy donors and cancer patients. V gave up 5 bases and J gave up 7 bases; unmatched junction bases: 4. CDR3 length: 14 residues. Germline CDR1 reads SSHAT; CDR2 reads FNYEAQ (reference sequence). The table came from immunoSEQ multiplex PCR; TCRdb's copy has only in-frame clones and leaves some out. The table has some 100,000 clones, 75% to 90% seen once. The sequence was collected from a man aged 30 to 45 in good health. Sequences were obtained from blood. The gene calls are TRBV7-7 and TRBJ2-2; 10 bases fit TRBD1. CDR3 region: CASSRDRGSGELFF. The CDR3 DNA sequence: TGTGCCAGCAGCAGGGACAGGGGAAGCGGGGAGCTGTTTTTT.